One and the same sample provided the 3 T cell receptor beta chains below, sequenced in a study of spatial heterogeneity in lung cancer. The time point was: sample taken at primary tumor resection. TCRdb itself ran the 5' RACE reads through MiXCR, one entry per CDR3 protein. The sample includes approximately 94,000 distinct CDR3 sequences, under 4.5% of them seen just once. These receptors have no identified antigens. Study-wide results and limits: Counts of expanded alpha and beta TCRs within tumors tracked the tumor nonsynonymous mutation count.

Source: lung tumor tissue, taken at surgery. These receptors came from a male donor with early-stage non-small cell lung cancer.

This clonotype was detected many times. This chain connects TRBV5-4 to TRBJ2-6, with no clear D. Per the germline V gene, CDR1 is SGHNT and CDR2 is YYREEE (reference sequence). The CDR3 is 16 residues long. With 0 bases removed from V and 0 bases from J, the gap between germline ends came to 7 bases. The CDR3 loop reads CASSLVSSSGANVLTF. The CDR3, as DNA: TGTGCCAGCAGCTTGGTATCAAGCTCTGGGGCCAACGTCCTGACTTTC. Supplemented by reference TRBV5-4 and TRBJ2-6, the full variable domain reads ETGVTQSPTHLIKTRGQQVTLRCSSQSGHNTVSWYQQALGQGPQFIFQYYREEENGRGNFPPRFSGLQFPNYSSELNVNALELDDSALYLCASSLVSSSGANVLTFGAGSRLTVL.

This clonotype was recorded at least ten times. This chain connects TRBV20-1 to TRBJ2-3; TRBD2 agrees at 8 bases. Germline trimming cut 2 bases from V and 0 bases from J; bases unmatched to any gene: 4. In germline, CDR1 is DFQATT, CDR2 SNEGSKA (reference sequence). There are 15 residues in the CDR3. CDR3 in amino acids: CSARIAGPSTDTQYF. CDR3 sequence (DNA): TGCAGTGCTAGAATAGCGGGGCCTAGCACAGATACGCAGTATTTT.

This clonotype has at least ten counts. The V and J genes are TRBV28 and TRBJ2-7; possible D gene TRBD2, 6 bases. The germline V and J ends were trimmed by 3 bases and 4 bases, with 13 bases remaining between them. Germline CDR1 reads MDHEN; CDR2 reads SYDVKM. The CDR3 contains 14 residues. The CDR3 spells CASSFSGSGYEQYF. CDR3 bases: TGTGCCAGCAGTTTTTCCGGGAGTGGGTACGAGCAGTACTTC. The whole variable domain, filled in from reference TRBV28 and TRBJ2-7, reads DVKVTQSSRYLVKRTGEKVFLECVQDMDHENMFWYRQDPGLGLRLIYFSYDVKMKEKGDIPEGYSVSREKKERFSLILESASTNQTSMYLCASSFSGSGYEQYFGPGTRLTVT.